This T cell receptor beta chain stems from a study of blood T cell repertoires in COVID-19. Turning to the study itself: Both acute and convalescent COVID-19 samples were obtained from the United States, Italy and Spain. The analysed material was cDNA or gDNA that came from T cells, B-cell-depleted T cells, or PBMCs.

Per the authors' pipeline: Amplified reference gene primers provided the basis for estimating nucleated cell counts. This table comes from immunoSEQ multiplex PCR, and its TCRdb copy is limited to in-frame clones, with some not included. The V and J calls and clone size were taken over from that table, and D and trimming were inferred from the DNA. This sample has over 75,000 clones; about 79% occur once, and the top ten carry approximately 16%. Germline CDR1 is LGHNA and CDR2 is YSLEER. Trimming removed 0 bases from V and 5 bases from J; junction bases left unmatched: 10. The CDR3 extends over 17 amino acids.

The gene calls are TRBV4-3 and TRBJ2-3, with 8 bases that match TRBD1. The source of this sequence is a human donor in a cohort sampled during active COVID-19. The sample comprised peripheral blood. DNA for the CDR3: TGCGCCAGCAGCCAAGACGCGACAGGGGAAAGTGGAGATACGCAGTATTTT. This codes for CASSQDATGESGDTQYF.